This section outlines one T cell receptor (beta chain) sequence together with its context. This record comes from a study of T-cell reconstitution after alpha-beta-depleted transplantation in children. The V and J ends lost 4 bases and 2 bases, in that order; junction bases with no gene match: 4. Germline V gene lookup returns CDR1 KGHDR and CDR2 SFDVKD. CDR3 length: 16 residues. Construction of the TCRbeta library involved unique molecular identifiers. In TCRdb, the PCR reads were re-called with MiXCR into one record per CDR3 protein. This sample has around 250,000 distinct CDR3 sequences, with approximately 9.8% found just once.

The chain has TRBV24-1 and TRBJ2-1; 10 bases are shared with TRBD1. The sequenced sample was PBMCs from the stem cell graft donor, obtained from the stem cell graft. This receptor was identified in a human donor who donated a stem cell graft to a child with SCID. CDR3 nucleotide sequence: TGTGCCACCAGTGACCCGACAGGGGGCGCCTACAATGAGCAGTTCTTC. Translated: CATSDPTGGAYNEQFF.